The T cell receptor (beta chain) described here comes from a study of blood T cell repertoires in COVID-19. About the study: The samples span acute and convalescent COVID-19 from the United States, Italy and Spain.

Sequenced by immunoSEQ multiplex PCR; TCRdb stores in-frame clones only, minus some. This sample carries about 150,000 clones, roughly 83% of them seen once, and the ten largest clones take about 12%. The CDR3 extends over 16 amino acids. Germline assignment: CDR1 SGHDT and CDR2 YYEEEE. The V end lost 4 bases, the J end lost 0 bases, and 16 bases lay between the germline ends. The sample was peripheral blood. The sequence was obtained from a woman in her fifties or sixties with COVID-19, enrolled during active disease. V and J are TRBV5-6 and TRBJ1-1; D is uncertain. CDR3 amino acids: CASSPPPTYLNTEAFF. For the CDR3, the DNA is TGTGCCAGCAGCCCCCCGCCAACCTATTTGAACACTGAAGCTTTCTTT.